These 10 T cell receptor beta chains were sequenced from one sample in a study of T cells in localized non-small cell lung cancer. Using immunoSEQ multiplex PCR, the repertoire was profiled, and TCRdb retains in-frame clones only, with some absent. The table includes 15,000 or so clones, around nine tenths detected once. This sample comprised peripheral blood, obtained before any cancer treatment. These TCRs come from a female donor older than 55 with stage III squamous cell lung carcinoma.

The chain recombines TRBV7-9 with TRBJ2-7, with D uncertain. CDR1 is SEHNR and CDR2 is FQNEAQ in the germline V gene (reference sequence). The CDR3 has 13 amino acids. Trimming took 4 bases from V and 3 from J, leaving 10 bases between them. CDR3 region: CASSSMAHYEQYF. The CDR3, as DNA: TGTGCCAGCAGCTCTATGGCCCACTACGAGCAGTACTTC.

This chain joins TRBV18 and TRBJ2-1; D unresolved. This CDR3 is built from 16 residues. The V end lost 2 bases, the J end lost 0 bases, and 11 bases lay between the germline ends. Germline assignment: CDR1 KGHSH and CDR2 LQKENI. The DNA for the CDR3 is TGTGCCAGCTCACCAAGAACAGCCTTCTCCTACAATGAGCAGTTCTTC. It is translated as CASSPRTAFSYNEQFF.

The V and J genes are TRBV10-2 and TRBJ2-2; 14 nucleotides align to TRBD2. After removal of 9 bases from V and 6 bases from J, the junction contained 3 bases not matched to a gene. The CDR3 extends over 14 amino acids. CDR1 is WSHSY, CDR2 SAAADI, per germline. CDR3 loop: CASGTSGSAGELFF. CDR3 sequence (DNA): TGCGCCAGTGGGACTAGCGGGAGTGCCGGGGAGCTGTTTTTT.

The V gene is TRBV5-1, the J gene TRBJ2-3; D remains ambiguous. V gave up 4 bases and J gave up 2 bases, with 11 bases separating them. Germline CDR1 is SGHRS and CDR2 is YFSETQ. This CDR3 has 14 amino acids. The CDR3 is CASSQSNPTDTQYF. Written as DNA, the CDR3 is TGCGCCAGCAGCCAATCTAACCCCACAGATACGCAGTATTTT.

The sample holds a few counts of this clone. Other nucleotide sequences from this sample produce the same CDR3. CDR3 DNA: TGTGCCAGCAGTGCGACTAGCGGTAGACCAGATACGCAGTATTTT. Amino acids: CASSATSGRPDTQYF. V and J are TRBV2 and TRBJ2-3, with 9 bases lining up with TRBD2. The CDR3 runs 15 residues. Germline V gene lookup returns CDR1 SNHLY and CDR2 FYNNEI. With 4 bases clipped from V and 4 bases from J, the junction kept 6 bases outside the gene matches.

The gene calls are TRBV4-2 and TRBJ2-3, with 7 bases that match TRBD2. V lost 1 base and J lost 2; bases outside the gene matches: 6. The germline V gene encodes CDR1 LGHNA and CDR2 YNFKEQ. There are 16 residues in the CDR3. The CDR3, as DNA: TGTGCCAGCAGCCAAGGCTGGACTAGAGACACAGATACGCAGTATTTT. Residues: CASSQGWTRDTDTQYF.

This chain uses TRBV18 with TRBJ1-1; tentatively, D is TRBD1 (5 bases). Trimming removed 1 base at V and 3 bases at J, with 21 bases between. The CDR3 is 18 amino acids. CDR1 KGHSH and CDR2 LQKENI come from the germline V gene. CDR3 in amino acids: CASSPRRDSLGVDTEAFF. The CDR3 nucleotides read TGTGCCAGCTCACCACGACGGGACTCCCTCGGGGTGGACACTGAAGCTTTCTTT. The full variable domain, with the rest looked up from reference TRBV18 and TRBJ1-1, is NAGVMQNPRHLVRRRGQEARLRCSPMKGHSHVYWYRQLPEEGLKFMVYLQKENIIDESGMPKERFSAEFPKEGPSILRIQQVVRGDSAAYFCASSPRRDSLGVDTEAFFGQGTRLTVV.

The chain employs TRBV9 and TRBJ2-3; D is unresolved. The CDR3 is 14 residues long. Germline CDR1 reads SGDLS; CDR2 reads YYNGEE. The germline V and J ends were trimmed by 5 bases and 4 bases, with 14 bases remaining between them. DNA of the CDR3: TGTGCCAGCAGTTCCCCTTACGATCCAGATACGCAGTATTTT. This encodes CASSSPYDPDTQYF.

The chain uses TRBV6-5 and TRBJ2-1, with 10 bases that match TRBD2. The junction had 9 bases not matched to a gene; V was cut back by 1 base and J by 9 bases. The CDR3 contains 16 residues. Germline-derived CDR1 and CDR2 are MNHEY and SVGAGI. In nucleotides, the CDR3 is TGTGCCAGCAGTTACTTGTCGAGCGGGAGGGCCGGTGAGCAGTTCTTC. Amino acids: CASSYLSSGRAGEQFF.

The chain combines TRBV4-1 with TRBJ1-1; 9 nucleotides align to TRBD1. The V and J ends lost 1 base and 1 base, in that order; junction bases with no gene match: 16. This CDR3 is 20 amino acids long. Looked up from germline, CDR1 is MGHRA and CDR2 is YSYEKL. CDR3 in amino acids: CASSQGSGRAGTGRNTEAFF. CDR3 in DNA: TGCGCCAGCAGCCAAGGTTCGGGTAGGGCCGGGACAGGGAGGAACACTGAAGCTTTCTTT.